This TCR beta chain comes out of a study of OX40 agonist ivuxolimab in advanced cancers. Whole-study results and caveats: No antigen was identified for the clonally expanded peripheral T cells.

Patients with autoimmune history or systemic immunosuppression were excluded. Notes on this clone: Its specificity is unknown.

Trimming pared 2 bases from V and 1 base from J, leaving 8 bases between. Germline values: CDR1 WSHSY, CDR2 SAAADI. This CDR3 has 14 residues. The protocol was immunoSEQ multiplex PCR, while the TCRdb copy is restricted to in-frame clones and leaves out a portion. The top ten clones hold approximately 10% of a sample with 50,000 to 55,000 clones, 80% to 90% of them seen once. The receptor was isolated from an adult with an advanced solid tumor such as melanoma, head and neck, liver or kidney cancer. This chain connects TRBV10-2 to TRBJ1-1; D is perhaps TRBD1 (6 bases). The starting material was CD4+ or CD8+ T cells sorted from blood, obtained in a trial of the OX40 agonist ivuxolimab. The CDR3 loop reads CASSEPTGNTEAFF. DNA of the CDR3: TGCGCCAGCAGTGAGCCGACAGGGAACACTGAAGCTTTCTTT.